This TCR beta chain was recorded in a study of cytomegalovirus exposure and HLA in healthy donors. About the research overall: A subsequent analysis reported that the roughly 120 validation repertoires were produced on the same platform that had also been used for the 500 to 700 first-cohort repertoires.

Donors came from a validation cohort of 90 to 150 subjects, distinct from the first 666-subject cohort. Measured with immunoSEQ multiplex PCR; TCRdb has only the in-frame clones, and not every one. The table shows under 400,000 clones, with more than 80% occurring only once. With V trimmed by 4 bases and J by 4 bases, 6 bases remained unmatched. CDR1 and CDR2 from the germline V gene are SNHLY and FYNNEI. This CDR3 has 16 residues. The chain couples TRBV2 to TRBJ2-7; 14 nucleotides align to TRBD2. Input material: PBMCs. The origin of this receptor is a woman between 18 and 30 years old in good health and CMV-seronegative. The CDR3 sequence: CASSGGLAGVRYEQYF. The CDR3 DNA reads as TGTGCCAGCAGTGGGGGACTAGCGGGAGTAAGGTACGAGCAGTACTTC.